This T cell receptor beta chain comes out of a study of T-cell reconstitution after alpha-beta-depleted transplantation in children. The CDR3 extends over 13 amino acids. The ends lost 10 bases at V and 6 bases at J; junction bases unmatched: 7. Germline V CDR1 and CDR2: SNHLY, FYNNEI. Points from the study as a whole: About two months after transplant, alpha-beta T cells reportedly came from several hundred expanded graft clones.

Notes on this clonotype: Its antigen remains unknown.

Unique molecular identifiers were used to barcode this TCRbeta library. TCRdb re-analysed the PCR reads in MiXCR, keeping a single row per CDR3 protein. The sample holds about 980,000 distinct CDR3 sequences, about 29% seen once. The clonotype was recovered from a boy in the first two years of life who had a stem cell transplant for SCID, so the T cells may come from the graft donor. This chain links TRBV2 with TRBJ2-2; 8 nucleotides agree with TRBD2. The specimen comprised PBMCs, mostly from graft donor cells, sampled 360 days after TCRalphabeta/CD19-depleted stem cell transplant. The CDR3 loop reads CATPGLGAGELFF. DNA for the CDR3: TGTGCCACCCCGGGACTAGGGGCCGGGGAGCTGTTTTTT.